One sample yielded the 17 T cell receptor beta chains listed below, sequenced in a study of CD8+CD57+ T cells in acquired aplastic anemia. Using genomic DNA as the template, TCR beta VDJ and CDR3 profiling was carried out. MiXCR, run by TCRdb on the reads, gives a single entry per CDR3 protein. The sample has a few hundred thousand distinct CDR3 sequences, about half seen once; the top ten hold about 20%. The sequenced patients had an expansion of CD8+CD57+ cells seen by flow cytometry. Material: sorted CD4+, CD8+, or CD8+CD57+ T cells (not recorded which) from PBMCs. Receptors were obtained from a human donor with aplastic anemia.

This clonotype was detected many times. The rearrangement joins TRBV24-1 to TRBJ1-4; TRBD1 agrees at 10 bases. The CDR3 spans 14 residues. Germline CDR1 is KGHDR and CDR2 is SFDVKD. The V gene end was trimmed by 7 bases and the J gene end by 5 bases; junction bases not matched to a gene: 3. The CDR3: CATRETGGNEKLFF. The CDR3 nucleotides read TGTGCCACCAGGGAGACAGGGGGCAATGAAAAACTGTTTTTT.

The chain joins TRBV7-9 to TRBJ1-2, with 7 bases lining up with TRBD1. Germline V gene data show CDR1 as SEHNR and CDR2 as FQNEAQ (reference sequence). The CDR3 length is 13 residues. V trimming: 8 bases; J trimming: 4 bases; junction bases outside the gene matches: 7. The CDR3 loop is CASASGQFYGYTF. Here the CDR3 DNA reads TGTGCCAGCGCCTCGGGACAGTTCTATGGCTACACCTTC.

CDR3 coding DNA: TGTGCCAGCAGCCCAAGCCTCAGGGGGCCGAACACCGGGGAGCTGTTTTTT. The encoded protein is CASSPSLRGPNTGELFF. J is TRBJ2-2 and V is TRBV9, with 8 bases that match TRBD1. Germline values: CDR1 SGDLS, CDR2 YYNGEE. Trimming removed 4 bases from V and 0 bases from J; junction bases left unmatched: 8. There are 17 residues in the CDR3.

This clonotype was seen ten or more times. The CDR3: CASSTGSDTQYF. CDR3 nucleotide sequence: TGTGCCAGTTCCACAGGGTCAGATACGCAGTATTTT. The chain combines TRBV19 with TRBJ2-3, with D maybe TRBD1 (6 bases). From germline, CDR1 is LNHDA and CDR2 SQIVND (reference sequence). V was trimmed by 8 bases and J by 4 bases, leaving 10 bases between them. This CDR3 comprises 12 residues.

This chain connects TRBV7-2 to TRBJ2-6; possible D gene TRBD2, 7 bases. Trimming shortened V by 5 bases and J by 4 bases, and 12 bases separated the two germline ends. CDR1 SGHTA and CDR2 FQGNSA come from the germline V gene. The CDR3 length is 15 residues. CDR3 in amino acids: CASSRGGAGANVLTF. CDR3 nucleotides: TGTGCCAGCAGCCGTGGGGGGGCAGGGGCCAACGTCCTGACTTTC.

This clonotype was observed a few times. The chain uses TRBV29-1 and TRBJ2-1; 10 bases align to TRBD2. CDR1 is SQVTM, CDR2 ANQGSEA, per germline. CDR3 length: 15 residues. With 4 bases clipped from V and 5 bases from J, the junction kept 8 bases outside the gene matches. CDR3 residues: CSVGSGGPRDNEQFF. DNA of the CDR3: TGCAGCGTTGGTAGCGGGGGGCCTCGTGACAATGAGCAGTTCTTC.

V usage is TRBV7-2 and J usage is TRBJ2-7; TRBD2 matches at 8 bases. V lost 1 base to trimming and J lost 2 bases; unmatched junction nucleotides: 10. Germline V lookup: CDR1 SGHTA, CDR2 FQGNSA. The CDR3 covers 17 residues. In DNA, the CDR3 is TGTGCCAGCAGCTTAGGTCCTTTTAGCGGGACTACCTACGAGCAGTACTTC. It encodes CASSLGPFSGTTYEQYF.

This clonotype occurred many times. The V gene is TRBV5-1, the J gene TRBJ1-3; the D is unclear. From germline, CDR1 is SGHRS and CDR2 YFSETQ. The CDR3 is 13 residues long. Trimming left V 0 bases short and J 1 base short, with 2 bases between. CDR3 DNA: TGCGCCAGCAGCTTGGAATCTGGAAACACCATATATTTT. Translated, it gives CASSLESGNTIYF. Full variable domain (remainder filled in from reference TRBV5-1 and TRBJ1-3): KAGVTQTPRYLIKTRGQQVTLSCSPISGHRSVSWYQQTPGQGLQFLFEYFSETQRNKGNFPGRFSGRQFSNSRSEMNVSTLELGDSALYLCASSLESGNTIYFGEGSWLTVV.

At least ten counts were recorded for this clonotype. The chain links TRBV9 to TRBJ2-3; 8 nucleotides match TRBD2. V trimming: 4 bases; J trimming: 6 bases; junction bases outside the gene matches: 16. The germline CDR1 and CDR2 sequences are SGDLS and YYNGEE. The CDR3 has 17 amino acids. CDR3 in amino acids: CASSPRLRTSLPDTQYF. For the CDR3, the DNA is TGTGCCAGCAGCCCGAGGTTGAGGACTAGCCTCCCGGATACGCAGTATTTT.

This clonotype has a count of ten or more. The DNA of the CDR3 is TGTGCCATCAGCCGGGACGAAGCGAACACTGAAGCTTTCTTT. It yields the protein CAISRDEANTEAFF. The genes are TRBV10-3 and TRBJ1-1; possibly TRBD1 for D (5 bases). The CDR3 spans 14 residues. Trimming shortened V by 6 bases and J by 1 base, and 12 bases separated the two germline ends. Germline values: CDR1 ENHRY, CDR2 SYGVKD.

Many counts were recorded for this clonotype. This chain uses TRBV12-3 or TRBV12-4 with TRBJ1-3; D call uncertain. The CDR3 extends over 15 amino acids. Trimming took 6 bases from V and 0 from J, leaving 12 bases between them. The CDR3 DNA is TGTGCCAGCAGCTCAACAGCGGTCTCTGGAAACACCATATATTTT. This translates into CASSSTAVSGNTIYF.

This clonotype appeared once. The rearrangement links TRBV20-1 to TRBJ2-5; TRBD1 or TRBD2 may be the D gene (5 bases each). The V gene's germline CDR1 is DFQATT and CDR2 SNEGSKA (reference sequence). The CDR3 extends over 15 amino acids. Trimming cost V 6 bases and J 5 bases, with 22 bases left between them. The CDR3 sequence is CSADRHLGEQETQYF. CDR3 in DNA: TGCAGTGCAGACCGACATCTAGGGGAGCAGGAGACCCAGTACTTC.

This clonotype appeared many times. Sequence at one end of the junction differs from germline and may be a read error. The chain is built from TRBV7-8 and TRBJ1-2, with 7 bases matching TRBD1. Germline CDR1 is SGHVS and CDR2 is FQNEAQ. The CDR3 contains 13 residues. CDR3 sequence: CASSSDRTPAFTF. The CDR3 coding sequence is TGTGCCAGCAGCTCGGACAGGACCCCGGCTTTCACTTTC.

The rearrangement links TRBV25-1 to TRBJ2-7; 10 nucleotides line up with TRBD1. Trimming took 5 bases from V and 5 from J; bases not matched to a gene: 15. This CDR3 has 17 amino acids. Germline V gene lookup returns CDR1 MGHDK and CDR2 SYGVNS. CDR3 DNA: TGTGCCAGCAGTTACCTCTTATCGACAGGGGGCAAGGACGAGCAGTACTTC. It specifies CASSYLLSTGGKDEQYF.

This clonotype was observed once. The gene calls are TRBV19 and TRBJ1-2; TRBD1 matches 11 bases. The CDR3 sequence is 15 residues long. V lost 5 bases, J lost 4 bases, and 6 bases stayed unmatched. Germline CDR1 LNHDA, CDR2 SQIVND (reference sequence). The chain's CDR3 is CASSSDRGQIYGYTF. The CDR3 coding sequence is TGTGCCAGTAGTTCGGACAGGGGGCAGATCTATGGCTACACCTTC. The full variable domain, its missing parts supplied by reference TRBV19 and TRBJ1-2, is DGGITQSPKYLFRKEGQNVTLSCEQNLNHDAMYWYRQDPGQGLRLIYYSQIVNDFQKGDIAEGYSVSREKKESFPLTVTSAQKNPTAFYLCASSSDRGQIYGYTFGSGTRLTVV.

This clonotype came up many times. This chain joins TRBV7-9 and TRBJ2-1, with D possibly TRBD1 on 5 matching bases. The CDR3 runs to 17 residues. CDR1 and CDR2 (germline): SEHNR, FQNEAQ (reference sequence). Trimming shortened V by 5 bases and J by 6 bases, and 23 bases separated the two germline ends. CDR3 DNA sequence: TGTGCCAGCAGCCCATATCGACAGTTCGAGTCGCGCAATGAGCAGTTCTTC. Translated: CASSPYRQFESRNEQFF.

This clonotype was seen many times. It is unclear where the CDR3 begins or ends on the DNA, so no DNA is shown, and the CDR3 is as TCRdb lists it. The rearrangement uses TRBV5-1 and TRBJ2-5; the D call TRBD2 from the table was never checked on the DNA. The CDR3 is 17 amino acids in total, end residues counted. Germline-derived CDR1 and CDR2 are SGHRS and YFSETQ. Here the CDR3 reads CASSSGTSGFFGETQYF.